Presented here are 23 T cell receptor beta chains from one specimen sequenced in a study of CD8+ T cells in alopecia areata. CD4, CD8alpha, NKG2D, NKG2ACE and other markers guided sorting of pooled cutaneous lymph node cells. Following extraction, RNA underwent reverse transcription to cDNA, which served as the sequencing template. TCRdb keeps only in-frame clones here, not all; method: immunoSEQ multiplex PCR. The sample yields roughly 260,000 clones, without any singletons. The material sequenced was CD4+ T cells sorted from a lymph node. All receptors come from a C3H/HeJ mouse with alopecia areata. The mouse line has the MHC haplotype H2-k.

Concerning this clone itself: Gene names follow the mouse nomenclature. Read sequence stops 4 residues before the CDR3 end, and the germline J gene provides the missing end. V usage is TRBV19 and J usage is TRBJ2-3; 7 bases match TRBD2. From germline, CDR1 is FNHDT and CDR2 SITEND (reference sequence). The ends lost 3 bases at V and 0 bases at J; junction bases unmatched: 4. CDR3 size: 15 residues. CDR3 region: CASSTWGSSAETLYF. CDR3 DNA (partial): TGTGCCAGCAGTACCTGGGGGTCTAGTGCAGAA.

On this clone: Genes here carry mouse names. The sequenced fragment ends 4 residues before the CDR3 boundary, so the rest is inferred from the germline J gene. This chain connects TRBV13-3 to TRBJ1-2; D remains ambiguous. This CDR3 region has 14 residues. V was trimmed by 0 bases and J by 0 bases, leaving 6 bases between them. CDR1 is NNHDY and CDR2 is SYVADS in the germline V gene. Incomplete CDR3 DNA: TGTGCCAGCAGTGATGAACATGCAAACTCC. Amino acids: CASSDEHANS. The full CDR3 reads CASSDEHANSDYTF.

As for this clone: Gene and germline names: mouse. The CDR3 bases that were read are TGTGCCTGGAGGCTAGACTGGGGACCCTATGCT. Its protein product is CAWRLDWGPYA. Given in full, the CDR3 is CAWRLDWGPYAEQFF. The chain recombines TRBV31 with TRBJ2-1; TRBD2 aligns across 8 bases. The read comes to an end 4 residues before the CDR3 does, leaving the germline J gene to fill in the end. The CDR3 has 15 amino acids. CDR1 is GKSSPN, CDR2 SITVG, per germline. V trimming: 3 bases; J trimming: 3 bases; junction bases outside the gene matches: 7.

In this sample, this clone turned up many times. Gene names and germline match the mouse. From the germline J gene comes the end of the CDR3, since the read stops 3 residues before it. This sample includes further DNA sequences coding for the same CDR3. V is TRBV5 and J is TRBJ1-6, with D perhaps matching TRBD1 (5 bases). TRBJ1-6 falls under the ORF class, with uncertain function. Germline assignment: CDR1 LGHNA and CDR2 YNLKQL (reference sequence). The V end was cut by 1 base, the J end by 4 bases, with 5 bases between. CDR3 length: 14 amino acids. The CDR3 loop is CASSQGQYNSPLYF. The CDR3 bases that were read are TGTGCCAGCAGCCAAGGACAGTATAATTCGCCC.

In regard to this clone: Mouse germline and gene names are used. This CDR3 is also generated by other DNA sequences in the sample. CDR3 residues: CASSVTGGSAETLYF. The sequenced CDR3 bases are TGTGCCAGCAGTGTTACTGGGGGTAGTGCAGAA. The chain carries TRBV13-1 and TRBJ2-3; TRBD2 agrees at 8 bases. Sequencing ends 4 residues short of the CDR3 end; the germline J gene provides the rest. The germline V gene encodes CDR1 NSHNY and CDR2 SYGAGN. The CDR3 loop spans 15 amino acids. V gave up 3 bases and J gave up 0 bases; unmatched junction bases: 3.

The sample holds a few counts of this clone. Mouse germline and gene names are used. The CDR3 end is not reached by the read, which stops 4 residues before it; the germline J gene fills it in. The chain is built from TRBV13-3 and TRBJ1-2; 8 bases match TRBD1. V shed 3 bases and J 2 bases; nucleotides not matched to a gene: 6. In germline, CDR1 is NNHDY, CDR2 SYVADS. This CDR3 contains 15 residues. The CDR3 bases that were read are TGTGCCAGCAGTGCATACAGGGGGACCAACTCC. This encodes CASSAYRGTNS. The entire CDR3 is CASSAYRGTNSDYTF.

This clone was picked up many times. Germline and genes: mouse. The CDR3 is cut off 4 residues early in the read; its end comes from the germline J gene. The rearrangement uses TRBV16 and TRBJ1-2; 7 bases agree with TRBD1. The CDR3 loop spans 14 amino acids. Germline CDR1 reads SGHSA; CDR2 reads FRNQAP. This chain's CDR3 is CASSNGTARSDYTF. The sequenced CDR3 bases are TGTGCAAGCAGCAACGGGACAGCAAGGTCC.

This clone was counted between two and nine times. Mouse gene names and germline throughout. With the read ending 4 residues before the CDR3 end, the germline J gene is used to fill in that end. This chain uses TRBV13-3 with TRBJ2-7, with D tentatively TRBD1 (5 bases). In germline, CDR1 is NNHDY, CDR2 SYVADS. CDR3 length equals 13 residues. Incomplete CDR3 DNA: TGTGCCAGCAGTGATCCAGGGTTGTAT. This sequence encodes CASSDPGLY. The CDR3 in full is CASSDPGLYEQYF.

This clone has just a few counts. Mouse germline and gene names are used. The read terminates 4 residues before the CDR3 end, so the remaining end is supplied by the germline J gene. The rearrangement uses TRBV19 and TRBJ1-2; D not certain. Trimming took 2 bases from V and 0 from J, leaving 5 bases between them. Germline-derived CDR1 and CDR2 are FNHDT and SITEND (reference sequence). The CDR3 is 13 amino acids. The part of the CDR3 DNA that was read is TGTGCCAGCAGTATCGACACAAACTCC. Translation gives CASSIDTNS. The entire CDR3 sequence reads CASSIDTNSDYTF.

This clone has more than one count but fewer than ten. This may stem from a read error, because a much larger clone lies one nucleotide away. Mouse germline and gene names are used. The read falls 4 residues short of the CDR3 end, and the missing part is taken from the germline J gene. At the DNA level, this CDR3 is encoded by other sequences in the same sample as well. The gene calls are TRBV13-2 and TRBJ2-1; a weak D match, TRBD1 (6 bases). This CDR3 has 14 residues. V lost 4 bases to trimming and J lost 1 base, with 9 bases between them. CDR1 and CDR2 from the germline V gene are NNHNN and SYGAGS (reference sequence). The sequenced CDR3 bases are TGTGCCAGCGGTCCGGGACAAAACTATGCT. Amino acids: CASGPGQNYA. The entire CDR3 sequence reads CASGPGQNYAEQFF.

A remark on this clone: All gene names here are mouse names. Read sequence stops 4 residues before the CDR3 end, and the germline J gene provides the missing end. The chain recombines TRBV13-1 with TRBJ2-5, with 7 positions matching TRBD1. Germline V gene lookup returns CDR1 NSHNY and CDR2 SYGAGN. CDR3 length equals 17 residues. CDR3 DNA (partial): TGTGCCAGCAGTGAAGCCTTCTTCCGGGACAGTAGGGAC. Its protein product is CASSEAFFRDSRD. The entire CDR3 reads CASSEAFFRDSRDTQYF.

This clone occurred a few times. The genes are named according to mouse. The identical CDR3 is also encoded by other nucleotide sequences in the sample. The CDR3 spells CASSETGGNYAEQFF. CDR3 bases read: TGTGCCAGCAGTGAGACTGGGGGAAACTATGCT. This chain uses TRBV13-3 with TRBJ2-1; the match to TRBD2 covers 9 bases. The read comes to an end 4 residues before the CDR3 does, leaving the germline J gene to fill in the end. The V gene's germline CDR1 is NNHDY and CDR2 SYVADS. With 2 bases clipped from V and 1 base from J, the junction kept 1 base outside the gene matches. This CDR3 region has 15 residues.

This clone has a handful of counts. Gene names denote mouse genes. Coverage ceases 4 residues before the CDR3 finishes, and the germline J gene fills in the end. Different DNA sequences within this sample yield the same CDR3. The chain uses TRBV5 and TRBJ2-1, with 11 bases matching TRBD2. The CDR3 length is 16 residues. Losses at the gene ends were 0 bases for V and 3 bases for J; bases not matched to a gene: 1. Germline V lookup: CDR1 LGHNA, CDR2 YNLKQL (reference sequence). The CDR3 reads CASSQEGTGGYAEQFF. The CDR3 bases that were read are TGTGCCAGCAGCCAAGAAGGGACTGGGGGCTATGCT.

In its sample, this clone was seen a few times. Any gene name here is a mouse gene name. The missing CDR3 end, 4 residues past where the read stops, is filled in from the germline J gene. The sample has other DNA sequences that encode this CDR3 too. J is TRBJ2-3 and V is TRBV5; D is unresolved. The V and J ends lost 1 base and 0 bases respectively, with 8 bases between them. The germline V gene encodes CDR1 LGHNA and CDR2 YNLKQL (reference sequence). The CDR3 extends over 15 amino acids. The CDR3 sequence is CASSQAQSSAETLYF. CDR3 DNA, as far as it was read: TGTGCCAGCAGCCAAGCCCAGTCTAGTGCAGAA.

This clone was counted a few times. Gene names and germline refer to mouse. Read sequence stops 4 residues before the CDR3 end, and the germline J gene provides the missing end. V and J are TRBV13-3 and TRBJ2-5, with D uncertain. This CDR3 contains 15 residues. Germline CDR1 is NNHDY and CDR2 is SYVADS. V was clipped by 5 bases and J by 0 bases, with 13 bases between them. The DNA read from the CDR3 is TGTGCCAGCAGCCCCCGCACAGTTAACCAAGAC. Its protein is CASSPRTVNQD. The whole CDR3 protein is CASSPRTVNQDTQYF.

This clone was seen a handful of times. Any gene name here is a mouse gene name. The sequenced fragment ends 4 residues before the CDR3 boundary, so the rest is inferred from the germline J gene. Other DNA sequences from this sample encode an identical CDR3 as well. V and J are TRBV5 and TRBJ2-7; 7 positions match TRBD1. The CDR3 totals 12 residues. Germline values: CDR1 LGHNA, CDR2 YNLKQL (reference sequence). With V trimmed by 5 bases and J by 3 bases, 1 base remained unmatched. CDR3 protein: CASSRDSYEQYF. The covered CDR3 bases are TGTGCCAGCAGCAGGGACAGCTAT.

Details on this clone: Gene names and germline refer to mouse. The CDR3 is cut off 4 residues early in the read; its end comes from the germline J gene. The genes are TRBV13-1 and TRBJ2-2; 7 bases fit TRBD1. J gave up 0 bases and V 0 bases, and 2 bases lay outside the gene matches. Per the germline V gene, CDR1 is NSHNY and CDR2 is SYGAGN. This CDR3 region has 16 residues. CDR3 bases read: TGTGCCAGCAGTGATGAGGGACAGTCAAACACCGGG. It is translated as CASSDEGQSNTG. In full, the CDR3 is CASSDEGQSNTGQLYF.

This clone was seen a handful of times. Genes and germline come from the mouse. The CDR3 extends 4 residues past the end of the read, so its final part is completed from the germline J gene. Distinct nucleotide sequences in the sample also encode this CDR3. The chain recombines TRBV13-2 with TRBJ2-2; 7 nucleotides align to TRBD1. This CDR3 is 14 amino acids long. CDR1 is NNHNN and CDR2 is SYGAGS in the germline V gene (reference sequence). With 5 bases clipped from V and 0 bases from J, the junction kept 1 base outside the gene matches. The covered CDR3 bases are TGTGCCAGCGGAGGGACAGCAAACACCGGG. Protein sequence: CASGGTANTG. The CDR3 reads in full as CASGGTANTGQLYF.

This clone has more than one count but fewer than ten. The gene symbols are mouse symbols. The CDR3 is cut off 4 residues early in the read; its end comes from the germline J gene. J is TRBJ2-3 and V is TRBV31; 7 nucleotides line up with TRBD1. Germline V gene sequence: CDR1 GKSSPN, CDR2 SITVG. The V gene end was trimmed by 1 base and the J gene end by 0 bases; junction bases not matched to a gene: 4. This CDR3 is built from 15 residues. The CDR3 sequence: CAWSPRDSSAETLYF. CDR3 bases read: TGTGCCTGGAGTCCTCGGGACAGTAGTGCAGAA.

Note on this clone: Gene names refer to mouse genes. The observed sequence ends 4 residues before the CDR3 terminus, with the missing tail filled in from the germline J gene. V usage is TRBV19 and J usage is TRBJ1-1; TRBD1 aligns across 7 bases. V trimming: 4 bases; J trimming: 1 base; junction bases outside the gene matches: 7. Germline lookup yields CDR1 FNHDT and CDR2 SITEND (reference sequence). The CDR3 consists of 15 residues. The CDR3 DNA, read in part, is TGTGCCAGCAGTCCACCCCGGGACAGGAACACA. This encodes CASSPPRDRNT. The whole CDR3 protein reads CASSPPRDRNTEVFF.

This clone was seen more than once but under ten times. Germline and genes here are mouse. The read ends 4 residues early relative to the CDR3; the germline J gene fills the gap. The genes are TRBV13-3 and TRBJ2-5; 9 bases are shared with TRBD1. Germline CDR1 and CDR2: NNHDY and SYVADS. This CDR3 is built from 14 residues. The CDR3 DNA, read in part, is TGTGCCAGCAGTGATGGGGGGACAGGGGAC. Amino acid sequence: CASSDGGTGD. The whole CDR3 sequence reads CASSDGGTGDTQYF.

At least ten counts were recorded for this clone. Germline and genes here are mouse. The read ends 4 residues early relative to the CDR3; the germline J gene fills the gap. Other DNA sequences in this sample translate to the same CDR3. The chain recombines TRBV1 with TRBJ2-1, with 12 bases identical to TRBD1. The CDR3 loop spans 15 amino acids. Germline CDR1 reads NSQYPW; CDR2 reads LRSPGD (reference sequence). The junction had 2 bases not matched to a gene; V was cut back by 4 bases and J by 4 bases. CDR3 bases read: TGCACCTGCAGTGAGGGACAGGGGGCTTATGCT. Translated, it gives CTCSEGQGAYA. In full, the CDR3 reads CTCSEGQGAYAEQFF.

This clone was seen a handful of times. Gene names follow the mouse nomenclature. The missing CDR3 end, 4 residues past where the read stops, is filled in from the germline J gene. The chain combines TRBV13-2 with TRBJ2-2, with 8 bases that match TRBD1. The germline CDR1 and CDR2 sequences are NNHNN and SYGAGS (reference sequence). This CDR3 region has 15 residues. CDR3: CASGDARRGLGQLYF. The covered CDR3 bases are TGTGCCAGCGGTGATGCACGCAGGGGGCTTGGG.